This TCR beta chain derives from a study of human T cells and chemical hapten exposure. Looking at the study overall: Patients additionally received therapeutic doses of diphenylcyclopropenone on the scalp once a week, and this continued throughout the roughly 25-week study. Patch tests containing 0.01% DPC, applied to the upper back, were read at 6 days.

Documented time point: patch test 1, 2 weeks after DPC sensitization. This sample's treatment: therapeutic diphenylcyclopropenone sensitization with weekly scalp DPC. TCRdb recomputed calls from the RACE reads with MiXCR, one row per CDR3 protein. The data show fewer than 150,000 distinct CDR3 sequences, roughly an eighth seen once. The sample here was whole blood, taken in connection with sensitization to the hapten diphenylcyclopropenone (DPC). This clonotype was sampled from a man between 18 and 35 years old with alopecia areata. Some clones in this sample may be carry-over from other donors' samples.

DNA of the CDR3: TGTGCCAGCAGTGAACCCGGACAGAAAGAGACCCAGTACTTC. It yields the protein CASSEPGQKETQYF. The genes are TRBV2 and TRBJ2-5, with D possibly being TRBD1 (6 bases). Trimming removed 2 bases at V and 3 bases at J, with 10 bases between. The CDR3 spans 14 residues. From germline, CDR1 is SNHLY and CDR2 FYNNEI. Full variable domain (remainder filled in from reference TRBV2 and TRBJ2-5): EPEVTQTPSHQVTQMGQEVILRCVPISNHLYFYWYRQILGQKVEFLVSFYNNEISEKSEIFDDQFSVERPDGSNFTLKIRSTKLEDSAMYFCASSEPGQKETQYFGPGTRLLVL.